This T cell receptor beta chain is drawn from a study of T cell responses to AZD1222 COVID-19 vaccine. This CDR3 spans 12 amino acids. V lost 6 bases, J lost 5 bases, and 10 bases lay in between. The assay was immunoSEQ multiplex PCR, and TCRdb's table has in-frame clones only and misses some. This table holds 100,000 to 150,000 clones, around 92% found once. The material was peripheral blood, obtained 28 days after the second AZD1222 dose. The rearrangement joins TRBV12-3 or TRBV12-4 to TRBJ1-1; maybe TRBD1 (5 bases). This receptor was taken from an adult who received the AZD1222 COVID-19 vaccine. For the CDR3, the DNA is TGTGCCAGCAGAGCCGGGGGGACTGAAGCTTTCTTT. Residues: CASRAGGTEAFF.